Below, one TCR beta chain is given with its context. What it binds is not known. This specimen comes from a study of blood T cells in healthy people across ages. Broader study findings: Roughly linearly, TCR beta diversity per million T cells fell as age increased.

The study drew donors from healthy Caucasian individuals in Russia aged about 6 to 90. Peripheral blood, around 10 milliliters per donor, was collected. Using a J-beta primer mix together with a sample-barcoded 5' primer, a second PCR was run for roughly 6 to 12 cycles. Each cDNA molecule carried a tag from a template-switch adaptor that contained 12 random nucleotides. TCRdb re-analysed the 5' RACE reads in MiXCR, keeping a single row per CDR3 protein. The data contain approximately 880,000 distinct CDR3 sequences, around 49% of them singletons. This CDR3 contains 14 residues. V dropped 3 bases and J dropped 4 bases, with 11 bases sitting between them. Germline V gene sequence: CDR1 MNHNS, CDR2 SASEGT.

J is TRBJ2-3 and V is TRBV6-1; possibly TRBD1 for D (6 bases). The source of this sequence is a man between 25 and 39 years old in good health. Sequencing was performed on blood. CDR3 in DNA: TGTGCCAGCAGTGATTACAGGGTGTCAGATACGCAGTATTTT. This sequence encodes CASSDYRVSDTQYF.